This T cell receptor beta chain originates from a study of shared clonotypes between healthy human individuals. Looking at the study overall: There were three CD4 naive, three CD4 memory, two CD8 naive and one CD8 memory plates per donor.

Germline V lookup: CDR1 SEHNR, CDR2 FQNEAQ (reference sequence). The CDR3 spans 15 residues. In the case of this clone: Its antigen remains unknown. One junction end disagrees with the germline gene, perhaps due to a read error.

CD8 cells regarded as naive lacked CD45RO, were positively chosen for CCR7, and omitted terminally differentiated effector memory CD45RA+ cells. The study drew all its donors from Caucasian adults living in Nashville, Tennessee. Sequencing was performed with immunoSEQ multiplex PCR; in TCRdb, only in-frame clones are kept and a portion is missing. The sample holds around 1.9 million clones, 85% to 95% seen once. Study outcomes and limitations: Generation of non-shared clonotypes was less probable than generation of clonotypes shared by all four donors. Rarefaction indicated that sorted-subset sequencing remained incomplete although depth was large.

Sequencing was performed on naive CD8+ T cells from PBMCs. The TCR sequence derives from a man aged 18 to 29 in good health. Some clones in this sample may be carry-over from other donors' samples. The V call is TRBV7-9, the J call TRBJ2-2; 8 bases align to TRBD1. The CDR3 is CVLGRQGPVTGELFF. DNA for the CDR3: TGCGTCCTCGGGAGACAGGGGCCCGTCACCGGGGAGCTGTTTTTT.